These 32 T cell receptor beta chains came from one sample sequenced in a study of Ad26.COV2.S vaccination and SARS-CoV-2 variants (dated by TCRdb to the early 2020s). In light of the paper, this sample's treatment or condition label describes: around 19 received Ad26.COV2.S at low or high dose, single or two shots; roughly five received placebo; per-sample allocation not given. Repertoires of vaccine and placebo recipients were sequenced from samples collected on day 63 after the first injection. Library preparation used the immunoSEQ multiplex PCR assay. The table was pulled from immuneACCESS by TCRdb, which kept in-frame rearrangements only. Such tables lose some clones; where checked, under half of the loss comes from unresolved V genes, and the rest has no known cause. The sample data list approximately 480,000 clones, and about 83% of these were observed just once. The top ten constitute roughly 13% of the sample.

Material: peripheral blood, obtained in a trial of Ad26.COV2.S vaccine versus placebo. These receptors were collected from a person aged 18 to 59 who received the Ad26.COV2.S COVID-19 vaccine or a placebo.

The chain combines TRBV7-3 with TRBJ2-2; the D is unclear. The germline gives CDR1 SGHTA, CDR2 FQGTGA. With 0 bases removed from V and 5 bases from J, the gap between germline ends came to 4 bases. This CDR3 has 13 amino acids. The chain's CDR3 is CASSLTRTGELFF. In nucleotides, the CDR3 is TGTGCCAGCAGCTTAACACGAACCGGGGAGCTGTTTTTT.

This chain connects TRBV18 to TRBJ1-5; D possibly corresponds to TRBD1 (6 bases). This CDR3 is built from 17 residues. Trimming pared 5 bases from V and 0 bases from J, leaving 17 bases between. Per germline, CDR1 KGHSH and CDR2 LQKENI. CDR3 region: CASSDRTPRYSNQPQHF. The CDR3 DNA is TGTGCCAGCTCAGACAGGACCCCGCGGTATAGCAATCAGCCCCAGCATTTT.

The chain employs TRBV5-3 and TRBJ2-7; 11 nucleotides align to TRBD1. TRBV5-3 is annotated as an ORF whose role is uncertain. Unmatched junction bases numbered 7, after V lost 4 bases and J lost 4 bases. This CDR3 contains 15 residues. The CDR3 DNA reads TGTGCCAGAAGCCCGAGGACAGGGGGCTTGTACGAGCAGTACTTC. Its protein is CARSPRTGGLYEQYF.

The chain employs TRBV28 and TRBJ1-2, with 9 bases that match TRBD1. The CDR3 runs to 14 residues. The germline V gene has CDR1 MDHEN and CDR2 SYDVKM. V lost 7 bases and J lost 4; bases outside the gene matches: 7. DNA for the CDR3: TGTGCCAGCAACGACAGGGGGGGAAGCTATGGCTACACCTTC. Amino acid sequence: CASNDRGGSYGYTF.

This chain links TRBV9 with TRBJ1-2; D gene ambiguous. Per the germline V gene, CDR1 is SGDLS and CDR2 is YYNGEE. V was pared by 2 bases and J by 6 bases, with 11 bases between. The CDR3 totals 13 residues. The CDR3 nucleotides are TGTGCCAGCAGCGTGGGTAGGAGTGATGGCTACACCTTC. Its translation is CASSVGRSDGYTF. Full variable domain (remainder filled in from reference TRBV9 and TRBJ1-2): DSGVTQTPKHLITATGQRVTLRCSPRSGDLSVYWYQQSLDQGLQFLIQYYNGEERAKGNILERFSAQQFPDLHSELNLSSLELGDSALYFCASSVGRSDGYTFGSGTRLTVV.

This chain connects TRBV5-6 to TRBJ1-2; 7 bases are shared with TRBD1. Germline V gives CDR1 SGHDT, CDR2 YYEEEE. The CDR3 is made up of 14 amino acids. V was pared by 3 bases and J by 3 bases, with 5 bases of the junction left unmatched. For the CDR3, the DNA is TGTGCCAGCAGCTCCCGGGACAGATACTATGGCTACACCTTC. It is translated as CASSSRDRYYGYTF.

V and J are TRBV20-1 and TRBJ1-2; 9 bases fit TRBD1. The CDR3 consists of 11 residues. The germline V gene encodes CDR1 DFQATT and CDR2 SNEGSKA (reference sequence). In DNA form, the CDR3 reads TGCAGCGGGACAGGGCGCTATGGCTACACCTTC. It is translated as CSGTGRYGYTF.

The V and J genes are TRBV6-5 and TRBJ1-2; D is undetermined. CDR3 length equals 15 residues. The germline gives CDR1 MNHEY, CDR2 SVGAGI. Between the trimmed V and J ends, which lost 5 bases and 2 bases, there was a span of 15 bases. CDR3 sequence (DNA): TGTGCCAGCAGTAAACCCCCCCTGCGCAACTATGGCTACACCTTC. It encodes CASSKPPLRNYGYTF.

This clone has more than one count but fewer than ten. The rearrangement joins TRBV5-8 to TRBJ2-1; D call uncertain. The germline CDR1 and CDR2 sequences are SGHTS and YDEGEE. The V end was cut by 0 bases, the J end by 14 bases, with 15 bases between. This CDR3 is built from 13 residues. In DNA, the CDR3 is TGTGCCAGCAGCTTGGACTACCGCCTTCGGAAGTTCTTC. Protein sequence: CASSLDYRLRKFF.

This CDR3 reads CASSESSAFRWFF. The DNA for the CDR3 is TGTGCCAGCAGTGAATCCAGCGCCTTCCGGTGGTTCTTC. V gene TRBV6-1 combines with J gene TRBJ2-1; D not resolved. V lost 2 bases and J lost 15, with 17 bases in between. Germline V lookup: CDR1 MNHNS, CDR2 SASEGT. This CDR3 contains 13 residues.

The chain is built from TRBV2 and TRBJ1-1; TRBD1 matches 8 bases. V gave up 6 bases and J gave up 11 bases; unmatched junction bases: 8. The CDR3 extends over 12 amino acids. Germline CDR1 SNHLY, CDR2 FYNNEI. CDR3 sequence reads: CASRPDRGYAFF. The CDR3 DNA sequence: TGTGCCAGCAGGCCTGACAGGGGATACGCTTTCTTT.

The chain has TRBV10-3 and TRBJ2-3; 7 nucleotides agree with TRBD1. CDR1 ENHRY and CDR2 SYGVKD come from the germline V gene. CDR3 size: 14 residues. V shed 2 bases, J shed 1 base, and the junction held 0 bases outside the gene matches. CDR3 loop: CAISEGQGTDTQYF. CDR3 sequence (DNA): TGTGCCATCAGTGAGGGACAGGGCACAGATACGCAGTATTTT.

The rearrangement links TRBV15 to TRBJ1-4; D ambiguous. V dropped 2 bases and J dropped 0 bases, with 10 bases sitting between them. This CDR3 spans 16 amino acids. Germline CDR1 and CDR2: LNHNV and YYDKDF (reference sequence). CDR3 region: CATSRFGDATNEKLFF. The CDR3 DNA reads as TGTGCCACCAGCAGATTTGGCGATGCAACTAATGAAAAACTGTTTTTT.

This clone has a handful of counts. This same CDR3 is encoded by further DNA sequences in the sample. In DNA, the CDR3 is TGTGCCTCAACGGACAGGGTAAATTCACCCCTCCACTTT. This codes for CASTDRVNSPLHF. The chain uses TRBV6-5 and TRBJ1-6; 8 bases line up with TRBD1. V dropped 11 bases and J dropped 7; count of bases not matched to a gene: 7. Germline values: CDR1 MNHEY, CDR2 SVGAGI. The length of the CDR3 is 13 residues.

The CDR3 nucleotides read TGTGCCACCCAGGGGGGCTATAGCGGGAGCGCGACCGGGGAGCTGTTTTTT. Its protein product is CATQGGYSGSATGELFF. The rearrangement uses TRBV4-2 and TRBJ2-2, with 9 nucleotides matching TRBD2. Germline V gene lookup returns CDR1 LGHNA and CDR2 YNFKEQ. There are 17 residues in the CDR3. Unmatched junction bases numbered 17, after V lost 10 bases and J lost 5 bases.

This clone was detected only once. The J gene is TRBJ2-7, the V gene TRBV28; 9 bases fit TRBD1. CDR3 length equals 15 residues. Germline V gene sequence: CDR1 MDHEN, CDR2 SYDVKM. V was pared by 8 bases and J by 6 bases, with 14 bases of the junction left unmatched. CDR3 sequence reads: CASLTGQGLGREQYF. The CDR3 DNA reads as TGTGCCAGCCTAACTGGACAGGGGTTGGGTCGCGAGCAGTACTTC.

This clone was seen once. The J gene is TRBJ2-7, the V gene TRBV4-2; 9 bases are a match to TRBD2. The CDR3 sequence is 16 residues long. CDR1 and CDR2 from the germline V gene are LGHNA and YNFKEQ. Unmatched junction bases numbered 10, after V lost 4 bases and J lost 3 bases. CDR3 residues: CASSLLGAGGNYEQYF. The DNA for the CDR3 is TGTGCCAGCAGCCTACTTGGCGCGGGAGGGAACTACGAGCAGTACTTC.

The gene calls are TRBV6-2 or TRBV6-3 and TRBJ2-4; D may be TRBD1 or TRBD2 (5 bases each). The germline gives CDR1 MNHEY, CDR2 SVGEGT. This CDR3 has 13 residues. V lost 6 bases and J 13 bases, leaving 19 bases between the germline ends. Here the CDR3 reads CASSLGRIGIQYF. For the CDR3, the DNA is TGTGCCAGCAGCCTGGGACGGATCGGAATCCAGTACTTC.

Points on this clone: In the same sample, other DNA sequences code for this CDR3. The chain couples TRBV20-1 to TRBJ2-1, with D tentatively TRBD2 (5 bases). Germline CDR1 reads DFQATT; CDR2 reads SNEGSKA (reference sequence). The CDR3 is 11 amino acids. V lost 6 bases, J lost 7 bases, and 10 bases lay in between. The CDR3 coding sequence is TGCAGTGCCCCTCGGGGTAATGAGCAGTTCTTC. Its protein is CSAPRGNEQFF.

The rearrangement joins TRBV6-6 to TRBJ2-2; no clear D. CDR3 length equals 15 residues. Trimming removed 10 bases at V and 8 bases at J, with 23 bases between. Germline CDR1 MNHNY, CDR2 SVGAGI (reference sequence). The CDR3 coding sequence is TGTGCCACGCGTAGGCGAGAGGTGCGATCAGGGGAGCTGTTTTTT. Its translation is CATRRREVRSGELFF.

The rearrangement joins TRBV28 to TRBJ2-7; D is ambiguous. Germline lookup yields CDR1 MDHEN and CDR2 SYDVKM. The V end was cut by 10 bases, the J end by 5 bases, with 18 bases between. The CDR3 is 13 residues long. CDR3 sequence: CAIPRSGANEQYF. DNA for the CDR3: TGTGCCATCCCGAGGTCGGGTGCGAACGAGCAGTACTTC.

This chain uses TRBV7-8 with TRBJ1-5, with a tentative D call TRBD1 (5 bases). The CDR3 loop spans 20 amino acids. Deletions cut 5 bases from V and 1 base from J, with 27 bases between. Germline V gene data show CDR1 as SGHVS and CDR2 as FQNEAQ. As DNA, the CDR3 is TGTGCCAGCAGCCCGAGGCCGGGGACCGACCTCCTACTCAGCAATCAGCCCCAGCATTTT. Protein: CASSPRPGTDLLLSNQPQHF.

The J gene is TRBJ2-7, the V gene TRBV25-1, with D possibly TRBD1 on 6 matching bases. Trimming took 6 bases from V and 3 from J, leaving 15 bases between them. The length of the CDR3 is 14 residues. Germline V gives CDR1 MGHDK, CDR2 SYGVNS. The CDR3 nucleotides are TGTGCCAGCAGCCGCATCGGGGACAACTACGAGCAGTACTTC. Translating it yields CASSRIGDNYEQYF.

This clone was seen once. V usage is TRBV6-5 and J usage is TRBJ1-2, with D perhaps matching TRBD1 (5 bases). Germline V gives CDR1 MNHEY, CDR2 SVGAGI. Trimming removed 6 bases from V and 6 bases from J, with 17 bases in between. CDR3 length equals 14 residues. The CDR3 here is CASRSQWDRDGYTF. In nucleotides, the CDR3 is TGTGCCAGCAGATCCCAATGGGACCGGGATGGCTACACCTTC.

The chain is built from TRBV9 and TRBJ1-5; tentatively, D is TRBD1 (5 bases). Deletions cut 2 bases from V and 4 bases from J, with 13 bases between. The CDR3 length is 15 residues. CDR1 SGDLS and CDR2 YYNGEE come from the germline V gene. CDR3 residues: CASSVRDDNNQPQHF. The CDR3 DNA follows: TGTGCCAGCAGCGTCCGGGACGATAATAATCAGCCCCAGCATTTT. Together with reference TRBV9 and TRBJ1-5, the CDR3 gives the full variable domain: DSGVTQTPKHLITATGQRVTLRCSPRSGDLSVYWYQQSLDQGLQFLIQYYNGEERAKGNILERFSAQQFPDLHSELNLSSLELGDSALYFCASSVRDDNNQPQHFGDGTRLSIL.

The V and J genes are TRBV6-5 and TRBJ2-2, with TRBD1 matching over 8 bases. This CDR3 comprises 15 residues. Germline values: CDR1 MNHEY, CDR2 SVGAGI. J was trimmed by 8 bases and V by 6 bases; bases with no gene match: 11. The DNA for the CDR3 is TGTGCCAGCAGAAAGACAGGGGCACGCGGGGGGGAGCTGTTTTTT. Amino acids: CASRKTGARGGELFF.

The chain recombines TRBV19 with TRBJ2-1, with D maybe TRBD1 (6 bases). This CDR3 comprises 17 residues. The ends were cut back, 5 bases at V and 0 bases at J, with 17 bases in the middle. Germline V CDR1 and CDR2: LNHDA, SQIVND (reference sequence). The CDR3 bases are TGTGCCAGTAGTTTCCCCACAGGGACGGGCTCCTACAATGAGCAGTTCTTC. Translated: CASSFPTGTGSYNEQFF.

The V gene is TRBV27, the J gene TRBJ2-1; perhaps D is TRBD1 or TRBD2 (6 bases each). The CDR3 is 17 amino acids. CDR1 and CDR2 from the germline V gene are MNHEY and SMNVEV (reference sequence). The ends were cut back, 2 bases at V and 8 bases at J, with 22 bases in the middle. CDR3 in amino acids: CASSLRPPGAEYDEQFF. The CDR3 DNA is TGTGCCAGCAGTTTAAGGCCCCCGGGGGCCGAGTACGATGAGCAGTTCTTC.

CDR3 amino acids: CASSRRTGGQETQYF. As DNA, the CDR3 is TGTGCCAGCAGCAGACGGACAGGGGGCCAAGAGACCCAGTACTTC. V is TRBV5-6 and J is TRBJ2-5; 10 bases agree with TRBD1. J lost 1 base, V lost 4 bases, and 4 bases had no gene match. Germline V gene data show CDR1 as SGHDT and CDR2 as YYEEEE. CDR3 length: 15 residues. Full variable domain (remainder filled in from reference TRBV5-6 and TRBJ2-5): DAGVTQSPTHLIKTRGQQVTLRCSPKSGHDTVSWYQQALGQGPQFIFQYYEEEERQRGNFPDRFSGHQFPNYSSELNVNALLLGDSALYLCASSRRTGGQETQYFGPGTRLLVL.

This clone was picked up one time. The chain recombines TRBV3-1 (or the pseudogene TRBV3-2) with TRBJ1-1, with D perhaps matching TRBD1 (6 bases). V lost 2 bases to trimming and J lost 4 bases, with 8 bases between them. This CDR3 contains 13 residues. Germline values: CDR1 LGHDT, CDR2 YNNKEL (reference sequence). For the CDR3, the DNA is TGTGCCAGCAGCCAAACAGGGCCCACTGAAGCTTTCTTT. Translating it yields CASSQTGPTEAFF.

The chain uses TRBV12-2 and TRBJ2-1; the D call TRBD2 from the table was never checked on the DNA. TRBV12-2 is designated a pseudogene. This CDR3 is 19 amino acids long. The CDR3 region has the DNA TGTGCAAGTCGCTTATCGGGGCGGACTAGCGGGCCCTCCTACAATGAGCAGTTCTTC. Amino acid sequence: CASRLSGRTSGPSYNEQFF.

The chain couples TRBV28 to TRBJ2-7; D gene uncertain. The germline CDR1 and CDR2 sequences are MDHEN and SYDVKM. Trimming stripped 6 bases from V and 3 bases from J, with 3 bases between. The CDR3 has 10 residues. The CDR3, as DNA: TGTGCCAGCAGGAGCTACGAGCAGTACTTC. It specifies CASRSYEQYF.